Following are 5 T cell receptor beta chains from one sample sequenced in a study of identical twins. TCRdb reprocessed the 5' RACE reads with MiXCR, giving one entry per CDR3 protein. Of hundreds of thousands of distinct CDR3 sequences in the sample, approximately 24% were seen once. The same data also went into a second study, on T cells expressing NK-cell markers.

Sequencing used CD4+ T cells sorted from blood. These receptors were obtained from a woman aged 18-29 years in good health.

The rearrangement uses TRBV4-1 and TRBJ2-7; TRBD1 aligns across 7 bases. The J segment lost 2 bases and the V segment lost 4 bases, leaving 5 bases of the junction unmatched. CDR1 MGHRA and CDR2 YSYEKL come from the germline V gene. The CDR3 extends over 14 amino acids. CDR3 coding DNA: TGCGCCAGCAGCCCTGGGGACAGCACCTACGAGCAGTACTTC. This codes for CASSPGDSTYEQYF.

This clonotype was seen many times. The genes are TRBV10-3 and TRBJ2-5, with a tentative D call TRBD2 (5 bases). Trimming took 7 bases from V and 1 from J, leaving 7 bases between them. The CDR3 sequence is 12 residues long. Germline lookup yields CDR1 ENHRY and CDR2 SYGVKD. CDR3 residues: CAINSGQETQYF. CDR3 DNA sequence: TGTGCCATCAACAGCGGCCAAGAGACCCAGTACTTC.

The chain uses TRBV12-3 or TRBV12-4 and TRBJ1-1; 7 bases line up with TRBD1. The CDR3 contains 16 residues. J gave up 2 bases and V 2 bases, and 8 bases lay outside the gene matches. The CDR3 nucleotides are TGTGCCAGCAGTTTAATTTCGGGACAGAAAAACACTGAAGCTTTCTTT. This sequence encodes CASSLISGQKNTEAFF.

V usage is TRBV20-1 and J usage is TRBJ2-7; D might be TRBD1 (6 bases). Germline CDR1 is DFQATT and CDR2 is SNEGSKA (reference sequence). This CDR3 is built from 11 residues. Between the trimmed V and J ends, which lost 6 bases and 2 bases, there was a span of 8 bases. CDR3 sequence: CSADSPYEQYF. In DNA, the CDR3 is TGCAGTGCGGACAGTCCCTACGAGCAGTACTTC.

This rearrangement joins TRBV15 to TRBJ2-7; 8 bases agree with TRBD1. V was pared by 5 bases and J by 5 bases, with 5 bases of the junction left unmatched. Germline CDR1 LNHNV, CDR2 YYDKDF (reference sequence). The CDR3 has 13 residues. Here the CDR3 DNA reads TGTGCCACCAGCGACGGACAGGGCGACGAGCAGTACTTC. Translation: CATSDGQGDEQYF.